This entry describes one T cell receptor (beta chain). Its antigen is currently unknown. CDR1 is MDHEN, CDR2 SYDVKM, per germline. The CDR3 extends over 15 amino acids. V trimming: 5 bases; J trimming: 6 bases; junction bases outside the gene matches: 5. Subsets obtained from CD4+ cells comprised CD45RA+ naive and CD45RA-negative memory cells. Using immunoSEQ multiplex PCR, the repertoire was profiled, and TCRdb retains in-frame clones only, with some absent. The repertoire has around 2,000,000 clones, roughly 94% of them found once; the top ten carry roughly 0.13%. The data belong to a study of shared clonotypes between healthy human individuals. Study-level results: Clonotype sharing levels among donors were expected to vary with sequencing depth. Limited genetic and exposure-history diversity came from having few donors. In general, naive subsets displayed greater estimated richness than memory subsets did.

The rearrangement uses TRBV28 and TRBJ1-5; 12 nucleotides align to TRBD1. The sample taken for sequencing was naive CD4+ T cells sorted from blood. Subset reported: CD45RA+ positively selected. The sequence came from a man aged 18-30 years in good health. For the CDR3, the DNA is TGTGCCAGCAGTGCCGGGACAGGGGGCCCTCAGCCCCAGCATTTT. Protein: CASSAGTGGPQPQHF.